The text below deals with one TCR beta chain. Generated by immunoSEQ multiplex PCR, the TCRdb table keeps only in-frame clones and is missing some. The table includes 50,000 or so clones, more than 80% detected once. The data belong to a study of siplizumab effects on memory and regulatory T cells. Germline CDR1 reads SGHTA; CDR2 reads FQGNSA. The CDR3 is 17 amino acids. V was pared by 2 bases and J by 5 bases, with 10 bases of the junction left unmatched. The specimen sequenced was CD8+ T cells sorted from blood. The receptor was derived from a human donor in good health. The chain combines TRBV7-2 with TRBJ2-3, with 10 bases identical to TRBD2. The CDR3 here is CASSLWGSGRAEDTQYF. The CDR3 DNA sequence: TGTGCCAGCAGCTTATGGGGGAGCGGGAGGGCCGAAGATACGCAGTATTTT.